This T cell receptor (beta chain) was recovered during a study of control samples from healthy donors and cancer patients. This clone was found a few times. The V segment lost 5 bases and the J segment 4 bases; nucleotides outside the gene matches: 3. CDR3 length equals 13 residues. Germline-derived CDR1 and CDR2 are MNHEY and SVGAGI. The protocol was immunoSEQ multiplex PCR, while the TCRdb copy is restricted to in-frame clones and leaves out a portion. The sample yields about 92,000 clones, almost 85% seen once. The sample consisted of blood. This TCR was recovered from a woman aged 55-75 years in good health. The chain links TRBV6-5 to TRBJ1-1; 8 bases are a match to TRBD1. CDR3 amino acids: CASSPGTGTEAFF. The CDR3 region has the DNA TGTGCCAGCAGTCCAGGGACAGGCACTGAAGCTTTCTTT.